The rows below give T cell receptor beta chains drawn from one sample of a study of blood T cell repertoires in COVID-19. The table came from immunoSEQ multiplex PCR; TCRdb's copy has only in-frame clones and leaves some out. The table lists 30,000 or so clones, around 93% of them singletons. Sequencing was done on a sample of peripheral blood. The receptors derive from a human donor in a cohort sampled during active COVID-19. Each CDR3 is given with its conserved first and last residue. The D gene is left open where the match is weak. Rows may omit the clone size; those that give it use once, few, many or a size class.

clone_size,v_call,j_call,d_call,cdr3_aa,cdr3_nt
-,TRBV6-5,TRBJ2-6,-,CASSPVLSGANVLTF,TGTGCCAGCAGTCCTGTCCTCTCTGGGGCCAACGTCCTGACTTTC
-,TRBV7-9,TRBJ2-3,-,CASSLFPGQNTQYF,TGTGCCAGCAGCTTATTTCCAGGGCAAAATACGCAGTATTTT
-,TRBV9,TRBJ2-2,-,CASSPLTTGELFF,TGTGCCAGCAGCCCCCTAACCACCGGGGAGCTGTTTTTT
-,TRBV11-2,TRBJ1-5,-,CASSFGQNGNQPQHF,TGTGCCAGCAGCTTTGGACAGAATGGCAATCAGCCCCAGCATTTT
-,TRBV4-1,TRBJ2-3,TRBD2,CASSQLAGPDTQYF,TGCGCCAGCAGCCAGCTAGCGGGGCCAGATACGCAGTATTTT
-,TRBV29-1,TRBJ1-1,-,CSGSATEAFF,TGCAGCGGAAGCGCCACTGAAGCTTTCTTT
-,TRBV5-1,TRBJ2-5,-,CASSLGLMETQYF,TGCGCCAGCAGCTTGGGACTAATGGAGACCCAGTACTTC
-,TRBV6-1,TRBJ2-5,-,CASSEVHVARQETQYF,TGTGCCAGCAGTGAAGTCCACGTGGCACGACAAGAGACCCAGTACTTC
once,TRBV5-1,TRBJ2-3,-,CASSLGRGRDLTDTQYF,TGCGCCAGCAGCTTGGGGAGAGGGCGGGATCTAACAGATACGCAGTATTTT
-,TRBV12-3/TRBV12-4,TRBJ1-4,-,CASRGINEKLFF,TGTGCCAGCCGGGGAATTAATGAAAAACTGTTTTTT
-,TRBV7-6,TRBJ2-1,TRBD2,CASSLEPSGSSYNEQFF,TGTGCCAGCAGCTTAGAACCTAGCGGTAGCTCCTACAATGAGCAGTTCTTC
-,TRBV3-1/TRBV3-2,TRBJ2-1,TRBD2,CASSQVPGLAGSSYNEQFF,TGTGCCAGCAGCCAAGTCCCGGGACTAGCGGGCTCCTCCTACAATGAGCAGTTCTTC
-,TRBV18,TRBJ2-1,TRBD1,CASSADRANEQFF,TGTGCCAGCTCAGCGGACAGGGCTAATGAGCAGTTCTTC
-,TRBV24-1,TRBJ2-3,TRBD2,CATSDWSGEGTDTQYF,TGTGCCACCAGTGATTGGAGCGGGGAAGGCACAGATACGCAGTATTTT
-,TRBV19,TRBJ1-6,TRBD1,CASSTGGLTGDNSPLHF,TGTGCCAGTAGTACCGGGGGTCTAACAGGGGATAATTCACCCCTCCACTTT
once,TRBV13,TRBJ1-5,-,CASSLRMGQGPQHF,TGTGCCAGCAGCTTAAGAATGGGGCAGGGGCCCCAGCATTTT
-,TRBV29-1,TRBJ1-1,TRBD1,CSVALLTGGRTEAFF,TGCAGCGTCGCACTCTTAACAGGGGGTCGCACTGAAGCTTTCTTT
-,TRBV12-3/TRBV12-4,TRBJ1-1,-,CASSLAELAEAFF,TGTGCCAGCAGTTTAGCGGAGTTGGCTGAAGCTTTCTTT
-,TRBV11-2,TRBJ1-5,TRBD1,CASSFGTVGLGSNQPQHF,TGTGCCAGCAGCTTTGGGACAGTCGGTCTCGGTAGCAATCAGCCCCAGCATTTT
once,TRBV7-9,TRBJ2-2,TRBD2,CASSRLAGEIGELFF,TGTGCCAGCAGCCGACTAGCGGGGGAGATCGGGGAGCTGTTTTTT
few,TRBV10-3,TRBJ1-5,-,CATGVYQPQHF,TGTGCCACCGGAGTGTATCAGCCCCAGCATTTT
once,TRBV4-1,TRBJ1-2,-,CASSQPTQFFGYTF,TGCGCCAGCAGCCAGCCGACTCAGTTTTTTGGCTACACCTTC
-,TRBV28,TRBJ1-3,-,CASSFGVVSNTIYF,TGTGCCAGCAGTTTTGGTGTAGTTTCAAACACCATATATTTT
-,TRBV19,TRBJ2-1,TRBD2,CASIAGGPGNEQFF,TGTGCCAGTATTGCGGGGGGCCCAGGTAATGAGCAGTTCTTC
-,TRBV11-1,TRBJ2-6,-,CASSRRGSGANVLTF,TGTGCCAGCAGCCGACGGGGTTCCGGGGCCAACGTCCTGACTTTC
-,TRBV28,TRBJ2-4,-,CASSFATGNIQYF,TGTGCCAGCAGTTTCGCGACTGGAAACATTCAGTACTTC
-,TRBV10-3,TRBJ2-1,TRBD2,CAISEGLAGADEQFF,TGTGCCATCAGTGAGGGACTAGCGGGGGCCGATGAGCAGTTCTTC
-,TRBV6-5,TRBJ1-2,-,CASSYSPDRSYGYTF,TGTGCCAGCAGTTACTCCCCGGACAGATCCTATGGCTACACCTTC
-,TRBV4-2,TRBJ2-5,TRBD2,CASSQDSGAGVETQYF,TGTGCCAGCAGCCAAGATTCGGGAGCGGGGGTTGAGACCCAGTACTTC
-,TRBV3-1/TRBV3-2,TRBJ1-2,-,CASSQGLGYYGYTF,TGTGCCAGCAGCCAAGGCCTGGGCTACTATGGCTACACCTTC
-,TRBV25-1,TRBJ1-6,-,CASSDWGGLVSPLHF,TGTGCCAGCAGTGATTGGGGGGGTCTGGTTTCACCCCTCCACTTT
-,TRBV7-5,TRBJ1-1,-,CARSFGAHTGEAFF,TGTGCCAGAAGCTTTGGGGCCCACACGGGTGAAGCTTTCTTT
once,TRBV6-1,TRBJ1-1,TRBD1,CASSGGDRVRMNTEAFF,TGTGCCAGCAGTGGGGGGGACAGGGTTCGGATGAACACTGAAGCTTTCTTT
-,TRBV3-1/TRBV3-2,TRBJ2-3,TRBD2,CASSQWEGSTDTQYF,TGTGCCAGCAGCCAATGGGAGGGAAGCACAGATACGCAGTATTTT
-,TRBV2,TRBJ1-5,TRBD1,CASRVTGSEPQHF,TGTGCCAGCAGAGTGACAGGGTCGGAGCCCCAGCATTTT
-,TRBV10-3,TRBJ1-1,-,CAISELEAEAFF,TGTGCCATCAGTGAGTTGGAGGCTGAAGCTTTCTTT
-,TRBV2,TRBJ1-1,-,CASKLQGSLNTEAFF,TGTGCCAGCAAGTTGCAGGGCAGCTTGAACACTGAAGCTTTCTTT
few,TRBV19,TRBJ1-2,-,CASSLGAILNYGYTF,TGTGCCAGTAGTCTGGGGGCCATCCTCAACTATGGCTACACCTTC
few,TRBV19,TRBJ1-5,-,CASSIGGGEPQHF,TGTGCCAGTAGTATAGGAGGGGGAGAGCCCCAGCATTTT
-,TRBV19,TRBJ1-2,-,CASSTKQGGGNYGYTF,TGTGCCAGTAGTACAAAACAGGGAGGGGGTAACTATGGCTACACCTTC
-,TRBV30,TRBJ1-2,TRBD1,CATTPPTGGNYGYTF,TGTGCCACAACACCCCCGACAGGGGGCAACTATGGCTACACCTTC
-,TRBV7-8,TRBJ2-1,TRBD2,CASIWSGGGYNEQFF,TGTGCCAGCATCTGGAGCGGGGGGGGCTACAATGAGCAGTTCTTC